This T cell receptor beta chain stems from a study of T cells expressing NK-cell markers. Overall study: Sorted CD3+CD56-NKG2C+, CD3+CD56+NKG2C+ and CD3+CD56+NKG2C- T cells supplied the TCR beta repertoires. Seven HCMV-seropositive donors and one seronegative donor made up the eight sequenced donors.

CDR3 length equals 14 residues. The germline V gene has CDR1 SQVTM and CDR2 ANQGSEA. It was by 5'RACE template switching with UMIs that TCR beta cDNA was made. TCRdb reprocessed the 5' RACE reads, keeping one entry per CDR3 protein, no DNA. The table lists tens of thousands of distinct CDR3 sequences. The source material was blood T cells: a sorted CD56 or NKG2C T cell subset, CD4+ or CD8+ T cells, or bulk PBMC T cells (not recorded which). This clonotype was obtained from a woman between 18 and 70 years old in good health. The chain carries TRBV29-1 and TRBJ2-7; TCRdb designates TRBD1, a call that cannot be tested without DNA. The CDR3 reads CSVEAGVNTYEQYF.